This T cell receptor beta chain was recovered during a study of blood T cell repertoires in COVID-19. Study background: Material from acute and convalescent COVID-19 was sourced from the United States, Italy and Spain. Nucleic acid was either cDNA or gDNA, and it came from T cells, B-cell-depleted T cells, or PBMCs.

Germline CDR1 SNHLY, CDR2 FYNNEI. The V end lost 4 bases, the J end lost 2 bases, and 5 bases lay between the germline ends. The CDR3 has 12 residues. In the study's own analysis: Reference gene primer amplification gave nucleated cell count estimates. Some clones are missing from TCRdb's copy, which holds only in-frame ones; the method was immunoSEQ multiplex PCR. V and J calls and clone size follow that table, whereas D and trimming were derived from the DNA. The profile covers about 150,000 clones, with under 80% appearing a single time and less than 5.5% taken by the ten largest. The sequenced material came from peripheral blood. The chain combines TRBV2 with TRBJ1-2, with D uncertain. This receptor was taken from a man aged 55-75 years with acute or convalescent COVID-19. The DNA of the CDR3 is TGTGCCAGCAGTGTGGAGAACTATGGCTACACCTTC. Its protein product is CASSVENYGYTF.